Below, 23 T cell receptor beta chains from the same sample are listed, as sequenced in a study of technical replicates of blood from several donors. Generated by immunoSEQ multiplex PCR, the TCRdb table keeps only in-frame clones and is missing some. Altogether some 30,000 clones are present, roughly nine tenths being singletons, with the ten largest covering roughly 4%. The sample consisted of PBMCs. The receptors were sampled from a human donor in good health. Some clones in this sample may be carry-over from other donors' samples.

The genes are TRBV7-8 and TRBJ2-7, with TRBD2 as a possible D gene (6 bases). The germline CDR1 and CDR2 sequences are SGHVS and FQNEAQ. The CDR3 is 14 amino acids. The V gene lost 5 bases and the J gene lost 11 bases, with 22 bases spanning the gap. As DNA, the CDR3 is TGTGCCAGCAGCGATAAGACCATCAGTGGAGGGGAGTACTTC. Protein: CASSDKTISGGEYF.

This rearrangement joins TRBV29-1 to TRBJ2-5, with 7 bases aligning to TRBD1. Germline V gene lookup returns CDR1 SQVTM and CDR2 ANQGSEA. After removal of 4 bases from V and 2 bases from J, the junction contained 4 bases not matched to a gene. The CDR3 extends over 13 amino acids. The CDR3 bases are TGCAGCGTTGGACTGACAGGGCAAGAGACCCAGTACTTC. Translated: CSVGLTGQETQYF.

The V gene is TRBV7-2, the J gene TRBJ2-3; D is possibly TRBD2 (6 bases). CDR3 length: 17 residues. CDR1 and CDR2 (germline): SGHTA, FQGNSA. Trimming removed 2 bases from V and 6 bases from J, with 21 bases in between. The CDR3 region is CASSLTVLAGRTDTQYF. The CDR3 nucleotides are TGTGCCAGCAGCTTAACGGTTTTGGCAGGGAGGACGGATACGCAGTATTTT.

The chain joins TRBV11-3 to TRBJ2-7, with TRBD2 matching 8 bases. CDR3 length equals 14 residues. From germline, CDR1 is SGHNT and CDR2 YENEEA. The J segment lost 7 bases and the V segment lost 5 bases, leaving 10 bases of the junction unmatched. CDR3 coding DNA: TGTGCCAGCAGCCCGGGGGGGACCGAGGGAGAGCAGTACTTC. This translates into CASSPGGTEGEQYF.

CDR3 coding DNA: TGTGCCAGCAGTGCACTAGCGGGAGGTTACGAGCAGTACTTC. It yields the protein CASSALAGGYEQYF. The V gene is TRBV2, the J gene TRBJ2-7, with 12 bases identical to TRBD2. This CDR3 region has 14 residues. Germline V lookup: CDR1 SNHLY, CDR2 FYNNEI. V dropped 4 bases and J dropped 4; count of bases not matched to a gene: 2.

V is TRBV18 and J is TRBJ2-7, with a weak D call TRBD2 (5 bases). The V end lost 5 bases, the J end lost 2 bases, and 13 bases lay between the germline ends. Germline CDR1 reads KGHSH; CDR2 reads LQKENI. This CDR3 region has 14 residues. The CDR3 region is CASSAIAPAYEQYF. CDR3 bases: TGTGCCAGCTCAGCCATAGCGCCGGCCTACGAGCAGTACTTC. The complete variable domain, with remaining parts taken from reference TRBV18 and TRBJ2-7, reads NAGVMQNPRHLVRRRGQEARLRCSPMKGHSHVYWYRQLPEEGLKFMVYLQKENIIDESGMPKERFSAEFPKEGPSILRIQQVVRGDSAAYFCASSAIAPAYEQYFGPGTRLTVT.

Remarks on this clone: At one end the junction does not follow the germline gene, possibly because of a read error. The rearrangement uses TRBV7-2 and TRBJ2-3; 8 bases are shared with TRBD1. The CDR3 has 16 amino acids. Germline V gives CDR1 SGHTA, CDR2 FQGNSA. CDR3 in amino acids: CASSPGQAFGTDTQYF. The CDR3 DNA reads as TGTGCCAGCAGCCCGGGACAGGCGTTTGGCACAGATACTCAGTATTTT.

This chain connects TRBV7-3 to TRBJ1-3; perhaps TRBD1 as D (6 bases). V was shortened by 8 bases and J by 2 bases, with 25 bases between the two germline ends. The CDR3 consists of 18 residues. Germline assignment: CDR1 SGHTA and CDR2 FQGTGA. The CDR3 nucleotides are TGTGCCAGCTGGTCTTTGTGTGGGCAGGGGTCGACTGGAAACACCATATATTTT. Protein: CASWSLCGQGSTGNTIYF. The entire variable domain, with the rest obtained from reference TRBV7-3 and TRBJ1-3, is as follows: GAGVSQTPSNKVTEKGKYVELRCDPISGHTALYWYRQSLGQGPEFLIYFQGTGAADDSGLPNDRFFAVRPEGSVSTLKIQRTERGDSAVYLCASWSLCGQGSTGNTIYFGEGSWLTVV.

This clone was detected only once. The CDR3 protein is CATSRDRGSSYEQYF. For the CDR3, the DNA is TGTGCCACCAGCAGAGACAGGGGCAGCTCCTACGAGCAGTACTTC. The chain recombines TRBV15 with TRBJ2-7; possibly TRBD1 for D (6 bases). V was cut by 0 bases and J by 0 bases, with 9 bases left in between. The V gene's germline CDR1 is LNHNV and CDR2 YYDKDF (reference sequence). This CDR3 is built from 15 residues.

This sequence joins TRBV4-3 and TRBJ1-1; D is unclear. V lost 0 bases to trimming and J lost 10 bases, with 9 bases between them. This CDR3 has 12 amino acids. Germline V gene sequence: CDR1 LGHNA, CDR2 YSLEER. Here the CDR3 reads CASSQEGRRAFF. The CDR3 region has the DNA TGCGCCAGCAGCCAAGAAGGGAGGAGAGCTTTCTTT.

V gene TRBV7-9 combines with J gene TRBJ2-1, with a tentative D call TRBD2 (6 bases). The CDR3 length is 16 residues. Germline assignment: CDR1 SEHNR and CDR2 FQNEAQ (reference sequence). V lost 4 bases and J lost 6, with 19 bases in between. The DNA of the CDR3 is TGTGCCAGCAGCTATCCGACTAGACTTTCCCCCAATGAGCAGTTCTTC. Translated, it gives CASSYPTRLSPNEQFF.

This chain connects TRBV2 to TRBJ1-1, with 7 bases that match TRBD1. V shed 11 bases and J 4 bases; nucleotides not matched to a gene: 13. CDR3 size: 14 residues. In germline, CDR1 is SNHLY, CDR2 FYNNEI. In DNA, the CDR3 is TGTGCCGGTAGGACAGGCGGTAGTGTCACTGAAGCTTTCTTT. As protein: CAGRTGGSVTEAFF.

V usage is TRBV5-6 and J usage is TRBJ2-3, with 7 bases aligning to TRBD2. With V trimmed by 4 bases and J by 3 bases, 5 bases remained unmatched. This CDR3 is 14 amino acids long. Per the germline V gene, CDR1 is SGHDT and CDR2 is YYEEEE. CDR3 in DNA: TGTGCCAGCAGCCCTGGACTAGAGACAGATACGCAGTATTTT. This gives the protein CASSPGLETDTQYF.

The chain combines TRBV7-2 with TRBJ2-2; 10 bases fit TRBD2. Germline V gene data show CDR1 as SGHTA and CDR2 as FQGNSA. With V trimmed by 2 bases and J by 3 bases, 9 bases remained unmatched. This CDR3 comprises 18 residues. CDR3 region: CASSLFPSGSVDTGELFF. CDR3 DNA sequence: TGTGCCAGCAGCTTATTTCCTAGCGGGAGTGTCGACACCGGGGAGCTGTTTTTT.

J is TRBJ2-1 and V is TRBV2; 9 bases fit TRBD2. This CDR3 region has 14 residues. The germline V gene encodes CDR1 SNHLY and CDR2 FYNNEI. Unmatched junction bases numbered 5, after V lost 6 bases and J lost 5 bases. The CDR3: CASRAGGPHNEQFF. The CDR3 DNA sequence: TGTGCCAGCAGGGCGGGGGGGCCACACAATGAGCAGTTCTTC.

J is TRBJ2-7 and V is TRBV2; tentative D call: TRBD1 (5 bases). Germline V gene data show CDR1 as SNHLY and CDR2 as FYNNEI. The CDR3 contains 13 residues. V was shortened by 8 bases and J by 1 base, with 12 bases between the two germline ends. The CDR3 sequence is CASEGVRSYEQYF. The CDR3 DNA sequence: TGTGCCAGCGAAGGGGTGCGTTCCTACGAGCAGTACTTC.

The chain has TRBV5-1 and TRBJ1-4, with 7 positions matching TRBD1. From germline, CDR1 is SGHRS and CDR2 YFSETQ. CDR3 length equals 16 residues. The J segment lost 3 bases and the V segment lost 4 bases, leaving 9 bases of the junction unmatched. The chain's CDR3 is CASSTGQVVANEKLFF. The CDR3 bases are TGCGCCAGCAGCACAGGACAGGTCGTGGCTAATGAAAAACTGTTTTTT.

V is TRBV6-6 and J is TRBJ2-7, with TRBD2 matching 15 bases. Per the germline V gene, CDR1 is MNHNY and CDR2 is SVGAGI (reference sequence). The CDR3 has 16 residues. V trimming: 6 bases; J trimming: 2 bases; junction bases outside the gene matches: 5. CDR3 nucleotide sequence: TGTGCCAGCAGAGGACTAGCGGGAGGGTTGGCCTACGAGCAGTACTTC. Its translation is CASRGLAGGLAYEQYF.

This sequence joins TRBV7-8 and TRBJ2-7; 9 bases are a match to TRBD2. This CDR3 is 19 amino acids long. The V segment lost 5 bases and the J segment 2 bases; nucleotides outside the gene matches: 19. CDR1 and CDR2 (germline): SGHVS, FQNEAQ. The CDR3 protein is CASSPDRLAGWEVPYEQYF. The DNA of the CDR3 is TGTGCCAGCAGCCCCGACAGGCTAGCGGGATGGGAGGTGCCCTACGAGCAGTACTTC.

The rearrangement uses TRBV20-1 and TRBJ1-2; D not certain. The CDR3 runs 11 residues. Germline loops: CDR1 DFQATT, CDR2 SNEGSKA (reference sequence). V was shortened by 1 base and J by 8 bases, with 8 bases between the two germline ends. CDR3 sequence reads: CSARVEGGYTF. CDR3 DNA: TGCAGTGCTAGAGTTGAGGGAGGCTACACCTTC.

This clone was picked up one time. The chain combines TRBV7-2 with TRBJ2-7; possible D gene TRBD1, 6 bases. This CDR3 has 13 amino acids. Germline values: CDR1 SGHTA, CDR2 FQGNSA. The V gene lost 3 bases and the J gene lost 7 bases, with 13 bases spanning the gap. Here the CDR3 DNA reads TGTGCCAGCAGCTTTGACAGGTCGAGTGAGCAGTACTTC. The encoded protein is CASSFDRSSEQYF. Supplemented by reference TRBV7-2 and TRBJ2-7, the full variable domain reads GAGVSQSPSNKVTEKGKDVELRCDPISGHTALYWYRQSLGQGLEFLIYFQGNSAPDKSGLPSDRFSAERTGGSVSTLTIQRTQQEDSAVYLCASSFDRSSEQYFGPGTRLTVT.

The J gene is TRBJ1-2, the V gene TRBV5-4; 10 positions match TRBD1. In germline, CDR1 is SGHNT, CDR2 YYREEE (reference sequence). Unmatched junction bases numbered 6, after V lost 4 bases and J lost 3 bases. The CDR3 consists of 15 residues. As DNA, the CDR3 is TGTGCCAGCAGCCAGTCGACAGGGGGCGACTATGGCTACACCTTC. Its protein is CASSQSTGGDYGYTF. Variable domain in full (rest from reference TRBV5-4 and TRBJ1-2): ETGVTQSPTHLIKTRGQQVTLRCSSQSGHNTVSWYQQALGQGPQFIFQYYREEENGRGNFPPRFSGLQFPNYSSELNVNALELDDSALYLCASSQSTGGDYGYTFGSGTRLTVV.

The CDR3, as DNA: TGTGCCAGCAGCTGGGGACTAGCAAACGAGCAGTACTTC. Translation gives CASSWGLANEQYF. The chain employs TRBV6-6 and TRBJ2-7; 9 bases line up with TRBD2. The CDR3 sequence is 13 residues long. Germline CDR1 and CDR2: MNHNY and SVGAGI (reference sequence). V shed 6 bases and J 5 bases; nucleotides not matched to a gene: 5.